This is a list of T cell receptor beta chains from one sample in a study of post-analysis software for immune sequencing data. TCRdb re-called the PCR reads through MiXCR, storing one row per CDR3 protein. In the table there are fewer than 850,000 distinct CDR3 sequences, around 27% of which are singletons. Sequencing input: blood. Source of these receptors: a girl aged 5 to 17 with multiple sclerosis. CDR3s include the opening cysteine and the closing phenylalanine or tryptophan. D genes are given only for firm matches. Some rows mark clone size as missing; the rest say once, few, many or name a class of expanded clone.

- | TRBJ2-7 | TRBV20-1 | - | CSASKWEFPYEQYF | TGCAGTGCATCGAAGTGGGAGTTCCCCTACGAGCAGTACTTC
- | TRBJ2-7 | TRBV11-2 | TRBD2 | CASSPDEREVNEQYF | TGTGCCAGCAGCCCCGATGAGCGGGAGGTCAACGAGCAGTACTTC
- | TRBJ2-7 | TRBV7-2 | - | CASSSGSGTSYEQYF | TGTGCCAGCAGCTCAGGCTCGGGGACCTCCTACGAGCAGTACTTC
- | TRBJ1-1 | TRBV9 | - | CASSPKGTRNTEAFF | TGTGCCAGCAGCCCAAAAGGGACACGGAACACTGAAGCTTTCTTT
- | TRBJ2-3 | TRBV5-1 | - | CASSPPAGFGTDTQYF | TGCGCCAGCAGCCCCCCCGCGGGGTTTGGCACAGATACGCAGTATTTT
many | TRBJ2-1 | TRBV29-1 | - | CSVVGGTRDEQFF | TGCAGCGTTGTCGGCGGGACTCGGGATGAGCAGTTCTTC
few | TRBJ2-1 | TRBV10-1 | - | CASREGAAAQQFF | TGCGCCAGCAGGGAGGGGGCCGCGGCGCAGCAGTTCTTC
few | TRBJ2-2 | TRBV6-5 | - | CASSLTRQNTGELFF | TGTGCCAGCAGTTTGACCAGGCAGAACACCGGGGAGCTGTTTTTT
- | TRBJ2-5 | TRBV7-2 | - | CASSLAATPGRETQYF | TGTGCCAGCAGCTTAGCGGCTACCCCCGGTAGGGAGACCCAGTACTTC
- | TRBJ2-5 | TRBV6-5 | - | CASFRGETQYF | TGTGCCAGTTTTCGGGGGGAGACCCAGTACTTC
- | TRBJ2-6 | TRBV5-1 | TRBD2 | CASSPGLAGGGANVLTF | TGCGCCAGCAGCCCGGGACTAGCGGGAGGTGGGGCCAACGTCCTGACTTTC
- | TRBJ2-1 | TRBV20-1 | - | CSAGSRSPYNEQFF | TGCAGTGCTGGTAGCCGGAGCCCCTACAATGAGCAGTTCTTC
few | TRBJ1-2 | TRBV28 | - | CASSYIGTPKAGYTF | TGTGCCAGCAGTTATATCGGGACACCCAAGGCCGGCTACACCTTC
- | TRBJ1-2 | TRBV6-6 | - | CASSPSAGNYGYTF | TGTGCCAGCAGCCCATCCGCAGGGAACTATGGCTACACCTTC
- | TRBJ2-3 | TRBV5-1 | TRBD1 | CASSLETGDLDTQYF | TGCGCCAGCAGCTTGGAGACAGGGGACTTAGATACGCAGTATTTT
- | TRBJ2-7 | TRBV6-2/TRBV6-3 | - | CASSYSTTEQYF | TGTGCCAGCAGTTACTCGACAACCGAGCAGTACTTC
- | TRBJ2-4 | TRBV15 | TRBD2 | CATSRDSRTSDVAKNIQYF | TGTGCCACCAGCAGAGATTCGAGGACTAGCGATGTAGCCAAAAACATTCAGTACTTC
- | TRBJ2-1 | TRBV4-2 | TRBD2 | CASSQDLPGTSGSNEQFF | TGTGCCAGCAGCCAAGATCTTCCCGGGACTAGCGGTAGTAATGAGCAGTTCTTC
few | TRBJ2-1 | TRBV7-2 | TRBD2 | CASSSKAGGFGEEQFF | TGTGCCAGCAGCTCGAAAGCGGGAGGTTTCGGCGAGGAGCAGTTCTTC
- | TRBJ2-6 | TRBV20-1 | TRBD2 | CSARDSGSAGANVLTF | TGCAGTGCTAGAGATAGCGGGAGTGCTGGGGCCAACGTCCTGACTTTC
- | TRBJ2-1 | TRBV28 | TRBD2 | CASSLSGEGTDEQFF | TGTGCCAGCAGTTTATCGGGGGAGGGAACCGATGAGCAGTTCTTC